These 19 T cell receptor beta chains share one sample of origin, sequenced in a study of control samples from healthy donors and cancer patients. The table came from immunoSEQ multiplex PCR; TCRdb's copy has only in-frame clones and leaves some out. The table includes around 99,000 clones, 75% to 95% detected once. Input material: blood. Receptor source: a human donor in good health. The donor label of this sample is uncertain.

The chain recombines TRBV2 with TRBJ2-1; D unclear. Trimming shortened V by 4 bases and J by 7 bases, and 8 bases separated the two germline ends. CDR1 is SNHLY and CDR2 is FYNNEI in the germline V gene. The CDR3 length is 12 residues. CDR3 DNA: TGTGCCAGCAGTGCACCTAGTAATGAGCAGTTCTTC. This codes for CASSAPSNEQFF.

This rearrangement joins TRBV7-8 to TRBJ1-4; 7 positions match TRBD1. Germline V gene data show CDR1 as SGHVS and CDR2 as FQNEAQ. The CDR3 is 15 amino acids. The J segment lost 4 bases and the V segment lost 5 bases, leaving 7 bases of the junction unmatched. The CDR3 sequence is CASSQGGSDNEKLFF. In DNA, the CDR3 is TGTGCCAGCAGCCAGGGGGGGTCTGATAATGAAAAACTGTTTTTT.

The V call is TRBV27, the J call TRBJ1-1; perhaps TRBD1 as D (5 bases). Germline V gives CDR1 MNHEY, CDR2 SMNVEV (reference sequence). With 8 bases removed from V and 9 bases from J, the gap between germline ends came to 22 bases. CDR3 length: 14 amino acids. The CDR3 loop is CASRSAGTPLKAFF. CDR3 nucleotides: TGTGCCAGCCGGAGCGCAGGGACGCCCCTGAAAGCTTTCTTT.

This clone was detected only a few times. The CDR3 nucleotides read TGTGCTAGTGGTCCCCCAGGGACAGGGGCCCATCAGCCCCAGCATTTT. This sequence encodes CASGPPGTGAHQPQHF. V and J are TRBV12-5 and TRBJ1-5; 10 bases line up with TRBD1. The CDR3 consists of 16 residues. V trimming: 5 bases; J trimming: 5 bases; junction bases outside the gene matches: 9. The germline CDR1 and CDR2 sequences are LGHNT and FRNRAP.

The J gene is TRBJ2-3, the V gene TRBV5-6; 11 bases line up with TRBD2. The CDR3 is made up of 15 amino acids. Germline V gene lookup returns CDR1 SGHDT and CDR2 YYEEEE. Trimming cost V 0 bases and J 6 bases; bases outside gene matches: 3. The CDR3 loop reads CASSLELAGADTQYF. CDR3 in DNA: TGTGCCAGCAGCTTGGAACTAGCGGGGGCGGATACGCAGTATTTT.

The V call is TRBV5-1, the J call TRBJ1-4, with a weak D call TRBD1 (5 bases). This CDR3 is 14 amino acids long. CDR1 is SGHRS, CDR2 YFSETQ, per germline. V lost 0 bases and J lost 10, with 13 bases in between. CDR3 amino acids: CASSLVEGSAKLFF. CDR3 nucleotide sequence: TGCGCCAGCAGCTTGGTGGAGGGGAGCGCAAAACTGTTTTTT.

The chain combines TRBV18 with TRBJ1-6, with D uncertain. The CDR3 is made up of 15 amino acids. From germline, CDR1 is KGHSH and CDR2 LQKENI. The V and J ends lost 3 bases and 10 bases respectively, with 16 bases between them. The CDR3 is CASSPSSGEASPLHF. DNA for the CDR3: TGTGCCAGCTCACCCAGCAGCGGGGAAGCATCACCCCTCCACTTT.

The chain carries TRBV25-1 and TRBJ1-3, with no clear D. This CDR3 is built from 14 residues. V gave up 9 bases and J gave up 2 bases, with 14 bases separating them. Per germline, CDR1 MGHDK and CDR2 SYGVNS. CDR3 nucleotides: TGTGCCAGACTAAGGGTGGGTCCTGGAAACACCATATATTTT. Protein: CARLRVGPGNTIYF.

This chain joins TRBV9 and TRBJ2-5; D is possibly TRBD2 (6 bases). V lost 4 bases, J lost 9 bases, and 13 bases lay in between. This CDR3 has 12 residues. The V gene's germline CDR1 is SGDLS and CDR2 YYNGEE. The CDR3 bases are TGTGCCAGCAGCCCAACCACGGGGGCCCAGTACTTC. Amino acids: CASSPTTGAQYF.

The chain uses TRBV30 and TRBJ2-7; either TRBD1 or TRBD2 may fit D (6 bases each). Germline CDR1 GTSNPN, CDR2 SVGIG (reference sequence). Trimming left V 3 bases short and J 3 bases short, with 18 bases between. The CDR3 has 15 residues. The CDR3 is CAWSEGGHRVYEQYF. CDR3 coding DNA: TGTGCCTGGAGCGAGGGGGGTCACAGGGTCTACGAGCAGTACTTC.

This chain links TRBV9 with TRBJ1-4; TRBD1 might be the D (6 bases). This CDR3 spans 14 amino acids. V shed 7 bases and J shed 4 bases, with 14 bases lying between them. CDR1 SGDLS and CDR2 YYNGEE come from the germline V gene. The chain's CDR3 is CASGTGQYNEKLFF. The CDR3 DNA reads TGTGCCAGCGGAACCGGACAGTATAATGAAAAACTGTTTTTT.

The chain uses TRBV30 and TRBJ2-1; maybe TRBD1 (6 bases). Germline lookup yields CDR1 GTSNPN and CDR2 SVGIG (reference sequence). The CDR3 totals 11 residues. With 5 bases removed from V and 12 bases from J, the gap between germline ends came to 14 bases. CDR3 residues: CAWEGGMVQFF. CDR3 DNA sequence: TGTGCCTGGGAAGGGGGAATGGTGCAGTTCTTC.

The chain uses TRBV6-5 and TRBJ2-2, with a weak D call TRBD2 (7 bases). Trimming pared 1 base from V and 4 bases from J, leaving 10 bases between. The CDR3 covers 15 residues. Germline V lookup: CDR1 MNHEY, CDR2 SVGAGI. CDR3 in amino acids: CASSYFRGATGELFF. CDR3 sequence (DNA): TGTGCCAGCAGTTACTTTCGGGGGGCCACCGGGGAGCTGTTTTTT.

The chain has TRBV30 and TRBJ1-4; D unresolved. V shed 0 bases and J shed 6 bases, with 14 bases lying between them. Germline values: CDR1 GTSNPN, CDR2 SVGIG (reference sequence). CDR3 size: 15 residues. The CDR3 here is CAWSVGGPMDEKLFF. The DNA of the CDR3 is TGTGCCTGGAGTGTTGGAGGTCCAATGGATGAAAAACTGTTTTTT.

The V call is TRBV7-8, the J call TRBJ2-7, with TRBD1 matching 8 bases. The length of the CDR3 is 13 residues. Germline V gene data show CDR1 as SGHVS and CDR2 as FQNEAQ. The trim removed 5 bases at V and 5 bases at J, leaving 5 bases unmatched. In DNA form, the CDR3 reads TGTGCCAGCAGCCATAGGACAGGGCACGAGCAGTACTTC. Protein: CASSHRTGHEQYF.

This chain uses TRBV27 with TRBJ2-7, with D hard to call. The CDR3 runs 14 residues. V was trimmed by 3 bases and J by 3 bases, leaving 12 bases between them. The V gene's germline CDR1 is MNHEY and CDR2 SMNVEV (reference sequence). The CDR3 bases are TGTGCCAGCAGTTTTACTGGCGGCCTCTACGAGCAGTACTTC. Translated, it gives CASSFTGGLYEQYF.

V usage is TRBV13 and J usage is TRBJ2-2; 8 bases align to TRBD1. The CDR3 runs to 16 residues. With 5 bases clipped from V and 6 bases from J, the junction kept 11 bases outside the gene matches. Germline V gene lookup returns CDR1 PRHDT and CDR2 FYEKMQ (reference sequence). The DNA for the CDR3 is TGTGCCAGCAGCCGTTCCCAACAGGGGGACGCCGGGGAGCTGTTTTTT. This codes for CASSRSQQGDAGELFF.

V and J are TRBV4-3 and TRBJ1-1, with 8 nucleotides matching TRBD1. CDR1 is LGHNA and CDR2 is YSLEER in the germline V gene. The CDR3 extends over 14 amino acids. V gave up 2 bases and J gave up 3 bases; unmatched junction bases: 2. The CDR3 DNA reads TGCGCCAGCAGCCAACAGGGGGCGTACACTGAAGCTTTCTTT. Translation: CASSQQGAYTEAFF.

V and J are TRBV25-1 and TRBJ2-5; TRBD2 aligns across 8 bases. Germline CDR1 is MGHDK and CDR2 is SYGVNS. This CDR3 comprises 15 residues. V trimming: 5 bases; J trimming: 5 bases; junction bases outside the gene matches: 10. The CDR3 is CASSYDGGAMETQYF. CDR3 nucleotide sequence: TGTGCCAGCAGTTACGACGGGGGGGCAATGGAGACCCAGTACTTC.